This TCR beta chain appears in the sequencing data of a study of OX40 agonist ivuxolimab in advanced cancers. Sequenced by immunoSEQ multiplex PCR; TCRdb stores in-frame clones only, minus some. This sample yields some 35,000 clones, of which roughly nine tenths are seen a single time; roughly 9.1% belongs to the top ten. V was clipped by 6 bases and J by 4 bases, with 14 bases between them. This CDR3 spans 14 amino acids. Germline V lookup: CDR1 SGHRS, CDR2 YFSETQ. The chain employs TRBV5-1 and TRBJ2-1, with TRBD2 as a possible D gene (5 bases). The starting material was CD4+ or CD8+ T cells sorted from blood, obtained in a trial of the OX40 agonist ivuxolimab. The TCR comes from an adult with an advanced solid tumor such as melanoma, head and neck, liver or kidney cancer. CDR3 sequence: CASKAAPGYNEQFF. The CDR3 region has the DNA TGCGCCAGCAAGGCCGCCCCGGGATACAATGAGCAGTTCTTC.